The text below deals with one T cell receptor beta chain. These data come from a study of blood T cells in healthy people across ages. Using a J-beta primer mix together with a sample-barcoded 5' primer, a second PCR was run for roughly 6 to 11 cycles. TCRdb re-derived calls from the 5' RACE reads in MiXCR, one entry per CDR3 protein. This table has about 730,000 distinct CDR3 sequences, roughly 45% appearing once. The germline CDR1 and CDR2 sequences are MNHEY and SVGAGI. V was cut by 0 bases and J by 7 bases, with 10 bases left in between. CDR3 size: 13 residues. The TCR originated in a woman aged 55-69 years in good health. The sequencing sample was made of blood. The V and J genes are TRBV6-5 and TRBJ2-7; no firm D call. In nucleotides, the CDR3 is TGTGCCAGCAGTTACTCGTTAGACAATGAGCAGTACTTC. Amino acid sequence: CASSYSLDNEQYF.